The following is a T cell receptor (beta chain) sequence with its context. TCRdb's copy holds only in-frame clones and misses some; the assay was immunoSEQ multiplex PCR. This sample has some 260,000 clones, with less than 95% found just once. This specimen comes from a study of cytomegalovirus exposure and HLA in healthy donors. V dropped 4 bases and J dropped 0; count of bases not matched to a gene: 8. CDR3 size: 17 residues. Germline values: CDR1 LGHNA, CDR2 YNFKEQ. This clonotype was obtained from a young woman in good health and CMV-seronegative. This chain uses TRBV4-2 with TRBJ1-3, with 8 bases that match TRBD1. Sequencing used PBMCs. CDR3 coding DNA: TGTGCCAGCAGCCCCTCTCAGACAGGGGACTCTGGAAACACCATATATTTT. This codes for CASSPSQTGDSGNTIYF.